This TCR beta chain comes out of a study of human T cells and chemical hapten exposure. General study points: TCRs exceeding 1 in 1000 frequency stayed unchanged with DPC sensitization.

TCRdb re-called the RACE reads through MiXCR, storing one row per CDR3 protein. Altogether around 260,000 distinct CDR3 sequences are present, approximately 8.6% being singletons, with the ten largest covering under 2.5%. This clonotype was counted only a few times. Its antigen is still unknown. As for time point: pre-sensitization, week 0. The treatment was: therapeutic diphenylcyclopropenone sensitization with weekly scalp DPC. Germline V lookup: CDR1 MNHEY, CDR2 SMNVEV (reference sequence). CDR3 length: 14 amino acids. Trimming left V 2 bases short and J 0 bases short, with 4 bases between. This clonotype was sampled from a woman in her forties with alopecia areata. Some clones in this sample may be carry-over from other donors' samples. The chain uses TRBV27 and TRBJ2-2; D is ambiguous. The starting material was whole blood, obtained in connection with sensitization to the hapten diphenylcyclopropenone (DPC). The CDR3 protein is CASSLHTNTGELFF. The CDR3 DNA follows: TGTGCCAGCAGTTTACACACGAACACCGGGGAGCTGTTTTTT.